The rows below give T cell receptor beta chains drawn from one sample of a study of blood T cell repertoires in COVID-19. Assay used: immunoSEQ multiplex PCR; TCRdb lists only in-frame clones, some missing. Of 85,000 to 110,000 clones in the sample, approximately 90% were seen once. The sample was peripheral blood. Receptors were obtained from a man aged 50 to 59 in a cohort sampled during active COVID-19. CDR3s include the opening cysteine and the closing phenylalanine or tryptophan. A D gene is named only where the DNA matches it firmly. Only some rows state a clone size, as once, few, many or a class for expanded clones.

DNA	CDR3	size	D	V	J
TGTGCCAGCACTGGCGCGGGGAACACAGATACGCAGTATTTT	CASTGAGNTDTQYF	once	-	TRBV6-5	TRBJ2-3
TGTGCCAGCAACCCGACAGGGGGGATCACCTACGAGCAGTACTTC	CASNPTGGITYEQYF	-	TRBD1	TRBV6-5	TRBJ2-7
TGTGCCAGCAGCTTACTCACAGGGGGCTACAATGAGCAGTTCTTC	CASSLLTGGYNEQFF	-	TRBD1	TRBV7-2	TRBJ2-1
TGTGCCAGCAGCCAACTTAGCTCTGGGGCCAACGTCCTGACTTTC	CASSQLSSGANVLTF	-	-	TRBV14	TRBJ2-6
TGCGCCAGCAGCCAAGAATGGCAGCAAGAGACCCAGTACTTC	CASSQEWQQETQYF	-	-	TRBV4-1	TRBJ2-5
TGCGCCAGCAGCTCTACTAGCGGGGGAGCTGCGAACACCGGGGAGCTGTTTTTT	CASSSTSGGAANTGELFF	-	TRBD2	TRBV5-1	TRBJ2-2
TGTGCCAGTAGTATGCAGGGTACTTCGGGTGAAAAACTGTTTTTT	CASSMQGTSGEKLFF	-	-	TRBV19	TRBJ1-4
TGTGCCAGCAGTACTAGCGGGGGGAAACAAGAGACCCAGTACTTC	CASSTSGGKQETQYF	-	TRBD2	TRBV2	TRBJ2-5
TGCGCCAGCAGCCCCGGGGAACTGTCACCCCTCCACTTT	CASSPGELSPLHF	-	-	TRBV5-1	TRBJ1-6
TGTGCCAGCAGCGCCCGGACAGGGCGAACGGGGACCGGGGAGCTGTTTTTT	CASSARTGRTGTGELFF	few	TRBD1	TRBV7-8	TRBJ2-2
TGTGCCAGCAGACCCGGGACTAACACAGATACGCAGTATTTT	CASRPGTNTDTQYF	-	TRBD2	TRBV2	TRBJ2-3
TGTGCCAGCAGCCCCGGGACTAGCGGGGCGGGGGGATTTGAGCAGTTCTTC	CASSPGTSGAGGFEQFF	-	TRBD2	TRBV7-6	TRBJ2-1
TGTGCCAGCAGTTACTTCCGGGACAGGGTCGAAAAACTGTTTTTT	CASSYFRDRVEKLFF	-	TRBD1	TRBV6-5	TRBJ1-4
TGTGCCAGCAGCCAGGACAGGTATGGCTACACCTTC	CASSQDRYGYTF	-	TRBD1	TRBV9	TRBJ1-2
TGTGCCAGTAGGGGACAGGACCAAGAGACCCAGTACTTC	CASRGQDQETQYF	-	TRBD1	TRBV19	TRBJ2-5
TGTGCCAGCAGCTTGGGCCAGGGGGTCTATGGCTACACCTTC	CASSLGQGVYGYTF	-	TRBD1	TRBV5-5	TRBJ1-2
TGTGCCAGCAGCTTGGAGCTCTCTGGAAACACCATATATTTT	CASSLELSGNTIYF	-	-	TRBV5-4	TRBJ1-3
TGTGCCACCAGCAGAGATCATCGGGGGAATTCACCCCTCCACTTT	CATSRDHRGNSPLHF	-	-	TRBV15	TRBJ1-6
TGTGCCAGCAGTGAACCGGGAGGGGGTTACTCTGGGGCCAACGTCCTGACTTTC	CASSEPGGGYSGANVLTF	-	TRBD2	TRBV6-1	TRBJ2-6
TGTGCCAGCAGTTCGGCAGGGGGCGCTGGGACCGGGGAGCTGTTTTTT	CASSSAGGAGTGELFF	-	TRBD1	TRBV28	TRBJ2-2
TGCGCCAGCAGCGCTGGGACTGTGCGGCCTTCTAACTATGGCTACACCTTC	CASSAGTVRPSNYGYTF	-	-	TRBV5-1	TRBJ1-2
TGTGCCAGTAGTCGGACAGGGATCGCCCACGAGCAGTACTTC	CASSRTGIAHEQYF	few	TRBD1	TRBV19	TRBJ2-7
TGTGCCAGCAGCGTTACAGGGGGGAACGAAGCTTTCTTT	CASSVTGGNEAFF	-	TRBD1	TRBV9	TRBJ1-1
TGTGCCACCAGTGACCCAGGGGGACAAATTAACACCGGGGAGCTGTTTTTT	CATSDPGGQINTGELFF	-	TRBD1	TRBV24-1	TRBJ2-2
TGTGCCAGTACTGACTCAAGCACAGATACGCAGTATTTT	CASTDSSTDTQYF	-	-	TRBV19	TRBJ2-3
TGTGCCAGCAGCGCCGGGGACAGTTTCCAAGAGACCCAGTACTTC	CASSAGDSFQETQYF	-	TRBD1	TRBV11-2	TRBJ2-5
TGTGCCAGCAGCCCCCGGGGGGAGGTTCGGAGCAATCAGCCCCAGCATTTT	CASSPRGEVRSNQPQHF	-	-	TRBV7-9	TRBJ1-5
TGTGCCAGCAGCTTGGCACGGACGGACAATTCCGAAGCTTTCTTT	CASSLARTDNSEAFF	-	-	TRBV5-4	TRBJ1-1
TGTGCCAGCAGTCGCGGGGGGCCGAACTACAATGAGCAGTTCTTC	CASSRGGPNYNEQFF	-	TRBD2	TRBV27	TRBJ2-1
TGTGCCAGCAGTTACTCGAAGGGGGGGGCTTACAATGAGCAGTTCTTC	CASSYSKGGAYNEQFF	-	-	TRBV6-2/TRBV6-3	TRBJ2-1
TGTGCCAGCAGCCCAGGGACAGGGGAGGACTATGGCTACACCTTC	CASSPGTGEDYGYTF	-	TRBD1	TRBV11-2	TRBJ1-2
TGTGCCAGCAGCTCCCGGTTCAATCAGCCCCAGCATTTT	CASSSRFNQPQHF	-	-	TRBV5-6	TRBJ1-5
TGTGCCAGCAGCCTTAGGAGGGCCAACCAAGAGACCCAGTACTTC	CASSLRRANQETQYF	-	-	TRBV14	TRBJ2-5
TGCGCCAGCAGCGTCCGTGCGACATATCAGCCCCAGCATTTT	CASSVRATYQPQHF	-	-	TRBV4-1	TRBJ1-5
TGTGCCAGCAGCTTACGCCGGACAGGGGGTACCTACGAGCAGTACTTC	CASSLRRTGGTYEQYF	once	TRBD1	TRBV11-3	TRBJ2-7